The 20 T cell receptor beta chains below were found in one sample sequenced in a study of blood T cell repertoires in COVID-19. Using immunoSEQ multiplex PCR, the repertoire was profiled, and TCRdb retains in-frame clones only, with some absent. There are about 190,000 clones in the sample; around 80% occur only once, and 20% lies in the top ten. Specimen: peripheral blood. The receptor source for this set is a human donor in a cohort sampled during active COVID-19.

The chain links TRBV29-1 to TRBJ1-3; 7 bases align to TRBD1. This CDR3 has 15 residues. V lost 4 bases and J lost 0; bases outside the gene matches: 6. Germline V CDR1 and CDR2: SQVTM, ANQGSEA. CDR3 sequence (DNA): TGCAGCGTTGCGCCACAGGGGAGCTCTGGAAACACCATATATTTT. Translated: CSVAPQGSSGNTIYF.

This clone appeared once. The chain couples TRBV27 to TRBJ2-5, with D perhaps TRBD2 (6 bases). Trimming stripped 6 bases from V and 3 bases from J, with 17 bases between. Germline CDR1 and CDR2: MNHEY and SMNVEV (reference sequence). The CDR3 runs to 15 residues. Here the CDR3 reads CASRSGLWGEETQYF. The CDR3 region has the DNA TGTGCCAGCAGATCGGGTTTATGGGGGGAAGAGACCCAGTACTTC.

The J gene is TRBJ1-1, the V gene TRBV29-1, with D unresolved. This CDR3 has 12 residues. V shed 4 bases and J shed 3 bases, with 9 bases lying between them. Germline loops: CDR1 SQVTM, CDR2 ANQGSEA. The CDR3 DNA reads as TGCAGCGTTGCCCGGGTCGACACTGAAGCTTTCTTT. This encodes CSVARVDTEAFF. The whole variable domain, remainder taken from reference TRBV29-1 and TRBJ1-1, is SAVISQKPSRDICQRGTSLTIQCQVDSQVTMMFWYRQQPGQSLTLIATANQGSEATYESGFVIDKFPISRPNLTFSTLTVSNMSPEDSSIYLCSVARVDTEAFFGQGTRLTVV.

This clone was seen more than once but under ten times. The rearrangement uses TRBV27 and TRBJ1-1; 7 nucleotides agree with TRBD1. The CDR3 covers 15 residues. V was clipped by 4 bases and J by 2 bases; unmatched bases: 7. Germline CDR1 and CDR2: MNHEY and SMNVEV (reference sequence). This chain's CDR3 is CASSSPSGGNTEAFF. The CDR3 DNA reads TGTGCCAGCAGTTCGCCATCAGGGGGAAACACTGAAGCTTTCTTT.

CDR3 protein: CASSSQTGPSEAFF. The CDR3 region has the DNA TGCGCCAGCAGCTCTCAGACAGGGCCATCTGAAGCTTTCTTT. V and J are TRBV5-1 and TRBJ1-1, with TRBD1 matching over 7 bases. This CDR3 comprises 14 residues. CDR1 and CDR2 (germline): SGHRS, YFSETQ. The V segment lost 3 bases and the J segment 6 bases; nucleotides outside the gene matches: 8.

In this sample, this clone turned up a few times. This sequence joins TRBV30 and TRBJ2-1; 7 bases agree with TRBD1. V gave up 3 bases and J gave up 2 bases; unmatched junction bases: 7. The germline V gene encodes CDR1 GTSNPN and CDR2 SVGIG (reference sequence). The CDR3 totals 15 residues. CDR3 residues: CAWRGDSGTYNEQFF. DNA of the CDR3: TGTGCCTGGAGGGGGGACAGTGGGACCTACAATGAGCAGTTCTTC.

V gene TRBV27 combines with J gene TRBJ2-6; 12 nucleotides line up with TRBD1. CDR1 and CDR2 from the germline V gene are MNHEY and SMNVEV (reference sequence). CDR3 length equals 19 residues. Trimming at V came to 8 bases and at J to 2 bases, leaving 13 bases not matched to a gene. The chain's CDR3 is CASLKNPGTGGPGANVLTF. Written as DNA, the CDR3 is TGTGCCAGCCTTAAAAACCCCGGGACAGGGGGCCCTGGGGCCAACGTCCTGACTTTC.

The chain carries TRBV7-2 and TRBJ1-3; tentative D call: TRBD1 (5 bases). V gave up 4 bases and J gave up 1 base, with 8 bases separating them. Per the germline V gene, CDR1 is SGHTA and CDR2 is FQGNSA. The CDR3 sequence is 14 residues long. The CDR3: CASSSRQSGNTIYF. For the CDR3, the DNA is TGTGCCAGCAGCTCCCGACAGTCTGGAAACACCATATATTTT.

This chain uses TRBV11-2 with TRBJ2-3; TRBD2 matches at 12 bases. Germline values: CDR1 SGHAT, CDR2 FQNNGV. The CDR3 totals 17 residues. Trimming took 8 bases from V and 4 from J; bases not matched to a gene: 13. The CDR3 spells CASVTVPTSGRSDTQYF. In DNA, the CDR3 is TGTGCCAGCGTAACAGTCCCCACTAGCGGGAGGTCAGATACGCAGTATTTT.

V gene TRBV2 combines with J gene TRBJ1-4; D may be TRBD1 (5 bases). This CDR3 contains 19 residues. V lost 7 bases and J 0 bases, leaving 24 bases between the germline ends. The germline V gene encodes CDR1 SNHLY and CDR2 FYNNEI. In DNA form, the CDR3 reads TGTGCCAGCACGCGATTTGACAGACCCCTCCGAGCAACTAATGAAAAACTGTTTTTT. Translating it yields CASTRFDRPLRATNEKLFF.

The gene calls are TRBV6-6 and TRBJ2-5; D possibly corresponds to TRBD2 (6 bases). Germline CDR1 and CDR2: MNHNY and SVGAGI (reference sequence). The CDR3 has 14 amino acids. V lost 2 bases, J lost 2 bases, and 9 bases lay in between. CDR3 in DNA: TGTGCCAGCAGTTACGTGGGACTGCAAGAGACCCAGTACTTC. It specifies CASSYVGLQETQYF.

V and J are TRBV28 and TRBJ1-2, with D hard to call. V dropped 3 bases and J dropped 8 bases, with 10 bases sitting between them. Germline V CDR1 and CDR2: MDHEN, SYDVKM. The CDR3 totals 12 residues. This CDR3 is CASSLTRNGYTF. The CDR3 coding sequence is TGTGCCAGCAGTTTGACCAGGAACGGCTACACCTTC.

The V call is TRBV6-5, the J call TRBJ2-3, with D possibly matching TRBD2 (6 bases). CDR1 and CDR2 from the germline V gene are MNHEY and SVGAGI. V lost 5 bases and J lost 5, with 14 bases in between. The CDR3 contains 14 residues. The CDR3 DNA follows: TGTGCCAGCAGTCCCCCTGGGCGGGGAGATACGCAGTATTTT. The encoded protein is CASSPPGRGDTQYF.

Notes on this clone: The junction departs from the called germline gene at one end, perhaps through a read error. The DNA of the CDR3 is TGTGCTAGCAGCCTTACCCGGGGCCTAGCGGGGGAAAACAATGAGCAGTTCTTC. Amino acid sequence: CASSLTRGLAGENNEQFF. The chain recombines TRBV7-7 with TRBJ2-1, with 10 bases aligning to TRBD2. The CDR3 loop spans 18 amino acids. The germline V gene has CDR1 SSHAT and CDR2 FNYEAQ (reference sequence). The full variable domain, its missing parts supplied by reference TRBV7-7 and TRBJ2-1, is GAGVSQSPRYKVTKRGQDVTLRCDPISSHATLYWYQQALGQGPEFLTYFNYEAQPDKSGLPSDRFSAERPEGSISTLTIQRTEQRDSAMYRCASSLTRGLAGENNEQFFGPGTRLTVL.

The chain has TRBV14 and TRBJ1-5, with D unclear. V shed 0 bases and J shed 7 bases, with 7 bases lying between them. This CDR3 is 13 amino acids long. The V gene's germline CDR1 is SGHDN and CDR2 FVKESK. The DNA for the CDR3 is TGTGCCAGCAGCCAAGATCTACGGCAGCCCCAGCATTTT. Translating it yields CASSQDLRQPQHF. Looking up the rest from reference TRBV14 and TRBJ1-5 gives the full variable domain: EAGVTQFPSHSVIEKGQTVTLRCDPISGHDNLYWYRRVMGKEIKFLLHFVKESKQDESGMPNNRFLAERTGGTYSTLKVQPAELEDSGVYFCASSQDLRQPQHFGDGTRLSIL.

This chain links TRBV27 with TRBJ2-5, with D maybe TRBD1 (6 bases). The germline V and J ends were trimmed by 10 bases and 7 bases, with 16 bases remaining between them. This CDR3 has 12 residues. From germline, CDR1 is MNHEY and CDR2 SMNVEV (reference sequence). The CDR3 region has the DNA TGTGCCACCGCTGACAGGTTGGGGACCCAGTACTTC. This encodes CATADRLGTQYF.

The CDR3 spells CASSLSGVGTGELFF. The CDR3 nucleotides are TGTGCCAGCAGCTTGAGCGGGGTGGGCACCGGGGAGCTGTTTTTT. The chain carries TRBV11-3 and TRBJ2-2; 7 bases are shared with TRBD2. V dropped 3 bases and J dropped 4; count of bases not matched to a gene: 5. The CDR3 totals 15 residues. Germline-derived CDR1 and CDR2 are SGHNT and YENEEA.

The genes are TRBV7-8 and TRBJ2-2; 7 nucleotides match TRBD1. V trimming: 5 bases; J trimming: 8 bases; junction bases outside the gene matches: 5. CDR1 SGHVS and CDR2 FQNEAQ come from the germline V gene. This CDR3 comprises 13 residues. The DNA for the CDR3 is TGTGCCAGCAGCCGCGACAGGGCTGGGGAGCTGTTTTTT. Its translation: CASSRDRAGELFF.

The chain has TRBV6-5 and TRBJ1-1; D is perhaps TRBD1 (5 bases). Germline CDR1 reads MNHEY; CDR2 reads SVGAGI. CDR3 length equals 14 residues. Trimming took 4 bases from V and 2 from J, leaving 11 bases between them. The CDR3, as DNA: TGTGCCAGCAGTTTACAGGAATATAACACTGAAGCTTTCTTT. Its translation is CASSLQEYNTEAFF.

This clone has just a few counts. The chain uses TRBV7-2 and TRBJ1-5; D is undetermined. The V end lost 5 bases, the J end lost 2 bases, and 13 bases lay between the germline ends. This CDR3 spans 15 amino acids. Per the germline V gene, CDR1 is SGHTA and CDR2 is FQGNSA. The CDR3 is CASSPESLGNQPQHF. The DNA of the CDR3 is TGTGCCAGCAGCCCGGAGTCCCTCGGCAATCAGCCCCAGCATTTT.